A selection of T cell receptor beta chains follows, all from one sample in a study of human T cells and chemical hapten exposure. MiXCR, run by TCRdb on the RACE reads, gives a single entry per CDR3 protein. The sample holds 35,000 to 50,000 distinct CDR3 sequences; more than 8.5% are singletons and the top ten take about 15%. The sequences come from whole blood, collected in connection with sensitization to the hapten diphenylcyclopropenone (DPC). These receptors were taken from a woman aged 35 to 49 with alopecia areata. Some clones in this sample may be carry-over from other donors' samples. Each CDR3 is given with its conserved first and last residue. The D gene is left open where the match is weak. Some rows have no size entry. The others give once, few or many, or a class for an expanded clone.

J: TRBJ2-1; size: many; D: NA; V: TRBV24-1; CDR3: CATSGIRATYNEQFF; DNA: TGTGCCACCAGTGGCATCAGGGCCACCTACAATGAGCAGTTCTTC
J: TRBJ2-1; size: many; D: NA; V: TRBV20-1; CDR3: CSARDRLRENYNEQFF; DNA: TGCAGTGCTAGAGATCGGCTTCGGGAGAACTACAATGAGCAGTTCTTC
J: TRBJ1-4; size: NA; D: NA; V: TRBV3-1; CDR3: CASSQGAPALFF; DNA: TGTGCCAGCAGCCAGGGTGCCCCCGCACTGTTTTTT
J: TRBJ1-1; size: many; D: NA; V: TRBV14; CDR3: CASSQGMNTEAFF; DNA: TGTGCCAGCAGCCAGGGGATGAACACTGAAGCTTTCTTT
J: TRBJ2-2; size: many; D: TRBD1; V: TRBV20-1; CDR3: CSARKGQGPGTGELFF; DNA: TGCAGTGCTAGAAAAGGACAGGGCCCGGGGACCGGGGAGCTGTTTTTT
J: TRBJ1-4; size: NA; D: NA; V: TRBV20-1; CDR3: CSATGGATNEKLFF; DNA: TGCAGTGCTACCGGCGGTGCAACTAATGAAAAACTGTTTTTT
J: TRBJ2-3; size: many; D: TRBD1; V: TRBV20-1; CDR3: CSSDRGQDTQYF; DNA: TGCAGTTCGGACAGGGGGCAAGATACGCAGTATTTT
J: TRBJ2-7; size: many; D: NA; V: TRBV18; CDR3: CASSPPSGGLRTYF; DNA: TGTGCCAGCTCACCACCATCTGGGGGCCTTAGGACGTACTTC
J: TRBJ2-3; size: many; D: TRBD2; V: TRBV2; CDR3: CASRDRGGDTDTQYF; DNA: TGTGCCAGCAGAGACCGGGGGGGAGACACAGATACGCAGTATTTT
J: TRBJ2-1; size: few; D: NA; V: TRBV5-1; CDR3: CASNHANSYNEQFF; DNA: TGCGCCAGCAATCACGCAAACTCCTACAATGAGCAGTTCTTC
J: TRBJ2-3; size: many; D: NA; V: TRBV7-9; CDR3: CASSLVLDLTDTQYF; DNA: TGTGCCAGCAGCTTAGTACTAGACCTCACAGATACGCAGTATTTT
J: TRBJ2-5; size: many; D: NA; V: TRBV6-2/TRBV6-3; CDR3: CASSYYIGTRETQYF; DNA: TGTGCCAGCAGTTATTACATCGGCACCCGGGAGACCCAGTACTTC
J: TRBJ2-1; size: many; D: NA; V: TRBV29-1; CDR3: CSVEEESQFF; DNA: TGCAGCGTTGAAGAGGAGTCCCAGTTCTTC
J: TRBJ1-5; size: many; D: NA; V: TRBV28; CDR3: CASSLHGSNQPQHF; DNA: TGTGCCAGCAGTTTGCACGGTAGCAATCAGCCCCAGCATTTT
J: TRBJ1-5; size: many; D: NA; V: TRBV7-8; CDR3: CASSLIDSNQPQHF; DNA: TGTGCCAGCAGCTTAATCGATAGCAATCAGCCCCAGCATTTT
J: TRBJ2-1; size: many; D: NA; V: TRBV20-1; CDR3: CSATGPYNEQFF; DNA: TGCAGTGCTACAGGGCCCTACAATGAGCAGTTCTTC
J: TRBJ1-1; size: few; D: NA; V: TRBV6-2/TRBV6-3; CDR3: CASSYVVNLSEAFF; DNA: TGTGCCAGCAGTTATGTTGTCAACTTGAGTGAAGCTTTCTTT